This TCR beta chain was captured in a study of T cell repertoires in cytomegalovirus infection. Study-level background: TCR beta signatures that were public indicated CMV infection and matching HLA type. The study, taken as a whole, reports: Totalled public TCR beta family frequency picked out people who carried CMV plus the relevant HLA. Dominating the ex vivo response were TCR beta clonotypes that were CMV-specific and HLA-C-restricted.

V was clipped by 3 bases and J by 3 bases; unmatched bases: 2. The CDR3 length is 14 residues. TCRdb recomputed calls from the reads with MiXCR, one row per CDR3 protein. Here the sample spans fewer than 550,000 distinct CDR3 sequences, 10% to 12% being singletons. The sample holds many counts of this clonotype. Its antigen is still unknown. The genes are TRBV12-3 or TRBV12-4 and TRBJ1-1; 9 positions agree with TRBD1. The sequence was collected from a human donor in good health (CMV status not recorded). Some clones in this sample may be carry-over from other donors' samples. The sequencing sample was made of PBMCs. CDR3 nucleotide sequence: TGTGCCAGCAGTTTTACAGGGGGCCACACTGAAGCTTTCTTT. Translated: CASSFTGGHTEAFF.